The subject of this entry is one TCR beta chain. The antigen remains undetermined. The entry originates in a study of OX40 agonist ivuxolimab in advanced cancers. Across the whole study: Ivuxolimab, an antibody acting as an agonist of OX40 (CD134), was used to treat patients. Patients achieving partial responses numbered three: one hepatocellular carcinoma case and two cutaneous melanoma cases. The eligibility criteria allowed prior anti-PD-1, anti-PD-L1 or anti-CTLA-4 therapy, and approximately 42% had some.

Germline CDR1 and CDR2: SGHRS and YFSETQ. The trim removed 9 bases at V and 5 bases at J, leaving 6 bases unmatched. This CDR3 region has 13 residues. Notes on the study in general: At 0.1-3.0 mg/kg, partial responders had clonal expansion among the lowest observed.

The repertoire was sequenced with immunoSEQ multiplex PCR; TCRdb's copy has only in-frame clones and lacks some. The repertoire has fewer than 25,000 clones, under 85% of them found once; the top ten carry more than 15%. The sequencing used CD4+ or CD8+ T cells sorted from blood, collected in a trial of the OX40 agonist ivuxolimab. This TCR came from an adult with an advanced solid tumor such as melanoma, head and neck, liver or kidney cancer. The chain combines TRBV5-1 with TRBJ1-1; 11 nucleotides agree with TRBD1. The CDR3 bases are TGCGCCACCGGGACAGGGGGTGGGACTGAAGCTTTCTTT. This codes for CATGTGGGTEAFF.